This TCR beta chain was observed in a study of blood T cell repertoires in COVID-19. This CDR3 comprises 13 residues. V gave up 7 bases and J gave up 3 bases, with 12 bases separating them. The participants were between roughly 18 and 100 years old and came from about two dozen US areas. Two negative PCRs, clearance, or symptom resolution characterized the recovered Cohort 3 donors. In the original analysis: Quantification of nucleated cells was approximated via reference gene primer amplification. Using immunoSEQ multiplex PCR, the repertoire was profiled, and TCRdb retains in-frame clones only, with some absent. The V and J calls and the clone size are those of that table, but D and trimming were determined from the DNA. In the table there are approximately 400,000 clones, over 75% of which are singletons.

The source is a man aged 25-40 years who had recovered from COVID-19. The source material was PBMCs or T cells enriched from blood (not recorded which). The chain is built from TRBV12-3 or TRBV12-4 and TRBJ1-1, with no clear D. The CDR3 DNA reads TGTGCCAGCACCCTAGACCGGCACACTGAAGCTTTCTTT. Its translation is CASTLDRHTEAFF.